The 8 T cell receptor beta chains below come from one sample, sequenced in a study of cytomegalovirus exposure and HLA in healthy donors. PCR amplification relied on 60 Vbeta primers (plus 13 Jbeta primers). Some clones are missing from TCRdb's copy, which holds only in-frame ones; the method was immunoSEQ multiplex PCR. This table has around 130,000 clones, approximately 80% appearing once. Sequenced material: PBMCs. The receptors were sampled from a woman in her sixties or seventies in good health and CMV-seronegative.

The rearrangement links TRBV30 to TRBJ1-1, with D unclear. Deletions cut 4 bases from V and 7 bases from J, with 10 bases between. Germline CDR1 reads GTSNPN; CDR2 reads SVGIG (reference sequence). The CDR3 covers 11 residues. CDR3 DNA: TGTGCCTGGAAATCGGAGAATGAAGCTTTCTTT. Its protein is CAWKSENEAFF.

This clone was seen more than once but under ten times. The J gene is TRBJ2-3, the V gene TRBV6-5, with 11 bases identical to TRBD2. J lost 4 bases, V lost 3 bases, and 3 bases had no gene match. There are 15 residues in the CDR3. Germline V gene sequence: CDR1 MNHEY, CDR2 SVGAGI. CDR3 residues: CASSYLAGGADTQYF. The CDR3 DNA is TGTGCCAGCAGTTATCTAGCGGGAGGCGCAGATACGCAGTATTTT.

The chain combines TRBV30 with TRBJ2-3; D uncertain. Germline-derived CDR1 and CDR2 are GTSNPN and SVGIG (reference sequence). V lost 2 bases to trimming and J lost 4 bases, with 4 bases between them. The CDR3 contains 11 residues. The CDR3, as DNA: TGTGCCTGGAGTAACTCAGATACGCAGTATTTT. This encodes CAWSNSDTQYF.

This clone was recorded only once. CDR3 nucleotide sequence: TGTGCCAGCAGCTTCCCAAGGGGGGGCTTGAACACTGAAGCTTTCTTT. Translated: CASSFPRGGLNTEAFF. V and J are TRBV5-4 and TRBJ1-1, with a tentative D call TRBD1 (6 bases). V gave up 2 bases and J gave up 0 bases, with 14 bases separating them. The CDR3 runs 16 residues. Germline assignment: CDR1 SGHNT and CDR2 YYREEE (reference sequence).

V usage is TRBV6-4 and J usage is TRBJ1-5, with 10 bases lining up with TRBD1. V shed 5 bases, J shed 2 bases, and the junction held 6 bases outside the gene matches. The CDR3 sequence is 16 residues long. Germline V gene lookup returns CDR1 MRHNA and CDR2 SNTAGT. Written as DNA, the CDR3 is TGTGCCAGCAGTAGCCGGGACAGGGGTGGCAATCAGCCCCAGCATTTT. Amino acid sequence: CASSSRDRGGNQPQHF.

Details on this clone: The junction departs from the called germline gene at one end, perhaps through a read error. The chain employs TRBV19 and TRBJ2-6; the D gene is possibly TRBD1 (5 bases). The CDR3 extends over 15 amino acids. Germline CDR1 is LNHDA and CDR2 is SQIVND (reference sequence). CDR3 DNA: TGTGTCAGTAGTCTTCAGGGAAGTGGGGCCAACGTCCTGACTTTC. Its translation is CVSSLQGSGANVLTF.

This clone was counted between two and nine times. CDR3 protein: CASSQLTGEKLFF. CDR3 nucleotide sequence: TGCGCCAGCAGCCAACTGACAGGCGAAAAACTGTTTTTT. The chain is built from TRBV4-1 and TRBJ1-4; tentatively, D is TRBD1 (6 bases). Germline-derived CDR1 and CDR2 are MGHRA and YSYEKL. The V gene lost 2 bases and the J gene lost 8 bases, with 9 bases spanning the gap. CDR3 length: 13 amino acids.

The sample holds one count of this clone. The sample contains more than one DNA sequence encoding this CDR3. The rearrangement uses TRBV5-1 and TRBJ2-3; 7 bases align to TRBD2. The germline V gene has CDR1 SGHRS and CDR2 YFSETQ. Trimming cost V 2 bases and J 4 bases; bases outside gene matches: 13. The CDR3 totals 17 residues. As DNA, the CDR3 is TGCGCCAGCAGCTTTGGACTAGTTGGCGGTTCGGCAGATACGCAGTATTTT. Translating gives CASSFGLVGGSADTQYF. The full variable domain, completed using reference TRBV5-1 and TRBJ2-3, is KAGVTQTPRYLIKTRGQQVTLSCSPISGHRSVSWYQQTPGQGLQFLFEYFSETQRNKGNFPGRFSGRQFSNSRSEMNVSTLELGDSALYLCASSFGLVGGSADTQYFGPGTRLTVL.